This T cell receptor (beta chain) was profiled in a study of T cell responses to AZD1222 COVID-19 vaccine (dated by TCRdb to the early 2020s). About the study as a whole: AZD1222 recipients whose second dose came at about 4 weeks and those whose second dose came at about 12 weeks were combined into one group, since spike-specific TCR depth and breadth did not differ between the two schedules. TCR sequencing was performed for 230 to 250 trial participants, of whom roughly 200 were given two doses of AZD1222 and around 25 were given two doses of MenACWY control vaccine. Trial participants were enrolled by age into subgroups of 18-55, 56-69 and 70-plus years, and around 150, 28 and 57 TCR-sequenced participants, respectively, were included in these subgroups. Overall results and qualifications from the work: Most participants were white British and females outnumbered males, and the authors suggested that clonal diversity may have been underestimated. Because no samples from the day 14 peak response were available, repertoires could be characterized only after the peak T cell response. Epitopes outside the regions mutated in the B.1.351 and B.1.1.7 variants were reportedly recognized by nearly half of the unique spike-specific TCRs. Conclusions about previously exposed vaccinees were limited because only 6 or 7 AZD1222 recipients were SARS-CoV-2 seropositive at baseline. After two AZD1222 doses, spike-specific TCR breadth and depth were significantly higher than at day 0 and than in MenACWY recipients. CD4 TCRs associated with the vaccine covered the entire spike protein, and the dominant responses were in regions 160-218 and 743-854. The 56-69-year group was small, and its depth increase did not reach significance, likely because of low power.

CDR1 and CDR2 (MNHEY, SVGAGI) derive from the germline V gene. Trimming removed 7 bases from V and 6 bases from J, leaving 10 bases between the germline ends. The CDR3 covers 13 residues, taking in both the cysteine and the phenylalanine. Just the 39-base CDR3 DNA is kept, in frame starting at base 1. The CDR3 regions of human TCRbeta chains were analyzed by immunosequencing. Processing in the source paper ran as follows. TCRs in the repertoires were compared against a reference library of SARS-CoV-2-specific TCRs that had been generated with the MIRA antigen-specificity platform. Breadth was defined as the fraction of unique TCRs that were SARS-CoV-2-associated, and depth was defined as the fraction of total T cells that were SARS-CoV-2-associated. Using the MIRA data, every spike-specific TCR was mapped to the spike region that the TCR reacted to and assigned to either a CD4 or a CD8 class. Log10-transformed breadth and depth values were compared by one-way ANOVA with Sidak's multiple comparisons tests. TCRdb took this table from immuneACCESS and kept in-frame rearrangements with V and J called. Such tables lack part of the clones; where checked against another copy, unresolved V genes explain under half of the gap, and the rest is unexplained. The V and J calls and clone size were taken over from that table, and D and trimming were inferred from the DNA. The sample includes 120,000 to 150,000 clones, with around 93% observed a single time. Of the sample, roughly 3.1% falls within the top ten clones.

As regards this clone: This receptor's antigen is unknown. Base qualities are not provided; no much larger clone lies one nucleotide away.

The meaning of the sample's time point label: baseline before first vaccination. Vaccinee samples were obtained from the UK trials COV001 and COV002, which included a single-blind randomized controlled phase 2/3 trial of AZD1222 (ChAdOx1 nCoV-19) in healthy adults. For TCRbeta chain sequencing, PBMC samples from trial participants were taken at day 0 and at day 28 after the second dose. The TCR sequence derives from an adult in good health. The chain couples TRBV6-5 to TRBJ1-6, with the D segment identity uncertain. Material: peripheral blood, obtained on day 0 of AZD1222 vaccination. The base sequence is TGTGCCAGCAATCCAGATTCTAATTCACCCCTCCACTTT. Its product reads: CASNPDSNSPLHF.